This TCR beta chain emerged from a study of T cell responses to AZD1222 COVID-19 vaccine. Looking at the study overall: Pooled samples include second doses given at about 4 or 12 weeks. The study's findings and limits: Among the donors, most were white British and more were female, and clonal diversity was possibly underestimated. After two AZD1222 doses, spike-specific TCR breadth and depth rose versus day 0. There were vaccine-associated CD4 TCRs across spike, dominant at 160-218 and 743-854.

The method was immunoSEQ multiplex PCR; TCRdb's version includes in-frame clones alone and lacks a portion of them. The sample holds about 260,000 clones, 80% to 95% seen once. The CDR3 is 15 amino acids. Germline V lookup: CDR1 MDHEN, CDR2 SYDVKM. The J segment lost 3 bases and the V segment lost 5 bases, leaving 4 bases of the junction unmatched. Remarks on this clone: Its antigen is not identified.

This TCR was sampled from an adult in good health. The material was peripheral blood, obtained on day 0 of AZD1222 vaccination. The chain joins TRBV28 to TRBJ2-2; 9 nucleotides align to TRBD2. CDR3 loop: CASSRSGSYTGELFF. The DNA for the CDR3 is TGTGCCAGCAGTCGTAGCGGGAGTTACACCGGGGAGCTGTTTTTT.